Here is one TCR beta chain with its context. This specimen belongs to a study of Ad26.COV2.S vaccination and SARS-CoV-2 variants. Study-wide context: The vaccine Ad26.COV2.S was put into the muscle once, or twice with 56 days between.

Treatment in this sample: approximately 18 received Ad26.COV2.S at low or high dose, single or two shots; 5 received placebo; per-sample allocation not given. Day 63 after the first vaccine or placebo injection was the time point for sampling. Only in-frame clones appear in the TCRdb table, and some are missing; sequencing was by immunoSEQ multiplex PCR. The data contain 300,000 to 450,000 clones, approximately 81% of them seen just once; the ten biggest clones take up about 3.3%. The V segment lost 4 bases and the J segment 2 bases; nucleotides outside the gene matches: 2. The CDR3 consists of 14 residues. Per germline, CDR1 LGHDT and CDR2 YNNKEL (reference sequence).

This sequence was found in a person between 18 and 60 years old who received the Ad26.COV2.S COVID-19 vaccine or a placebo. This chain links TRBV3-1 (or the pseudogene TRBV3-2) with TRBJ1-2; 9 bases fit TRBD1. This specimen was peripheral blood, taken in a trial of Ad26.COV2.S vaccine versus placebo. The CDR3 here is CASSPQGANYGYTF. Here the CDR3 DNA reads TGTGCCAGCAGCCCACAGGGGGCGAACTATGGCTACACCTTC.